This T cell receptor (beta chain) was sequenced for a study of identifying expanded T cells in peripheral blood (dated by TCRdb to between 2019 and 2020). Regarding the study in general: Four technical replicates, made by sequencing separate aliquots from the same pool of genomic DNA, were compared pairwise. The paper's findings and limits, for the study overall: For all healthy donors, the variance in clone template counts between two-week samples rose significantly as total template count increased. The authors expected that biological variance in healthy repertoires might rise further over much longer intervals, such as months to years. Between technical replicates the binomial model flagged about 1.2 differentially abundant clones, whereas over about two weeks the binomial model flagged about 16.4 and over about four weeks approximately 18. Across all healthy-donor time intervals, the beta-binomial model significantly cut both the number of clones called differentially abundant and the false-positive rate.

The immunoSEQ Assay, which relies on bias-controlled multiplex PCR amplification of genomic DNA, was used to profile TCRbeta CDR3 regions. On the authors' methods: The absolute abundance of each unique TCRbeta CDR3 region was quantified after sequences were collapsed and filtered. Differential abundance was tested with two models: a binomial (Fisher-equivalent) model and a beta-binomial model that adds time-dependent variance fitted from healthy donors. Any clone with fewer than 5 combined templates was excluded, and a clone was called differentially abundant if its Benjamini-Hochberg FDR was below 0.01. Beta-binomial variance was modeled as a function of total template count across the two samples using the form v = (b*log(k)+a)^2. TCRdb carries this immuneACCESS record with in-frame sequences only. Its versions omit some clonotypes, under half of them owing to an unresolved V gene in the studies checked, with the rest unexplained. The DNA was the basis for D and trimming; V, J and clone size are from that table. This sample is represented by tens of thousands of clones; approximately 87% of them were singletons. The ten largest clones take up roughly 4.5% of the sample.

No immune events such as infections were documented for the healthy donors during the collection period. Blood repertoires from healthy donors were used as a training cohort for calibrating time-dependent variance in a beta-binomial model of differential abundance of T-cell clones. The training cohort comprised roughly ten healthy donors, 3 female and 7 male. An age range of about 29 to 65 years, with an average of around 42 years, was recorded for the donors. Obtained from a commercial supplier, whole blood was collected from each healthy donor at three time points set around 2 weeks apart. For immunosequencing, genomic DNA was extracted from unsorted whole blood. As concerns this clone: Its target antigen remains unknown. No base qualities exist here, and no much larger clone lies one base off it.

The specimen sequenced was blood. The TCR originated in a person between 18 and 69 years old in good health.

DNA sequence: TGTGCCAGCAGTTTCCGACTAGCGGGGGTCGCAGATACGCAGTATTTT. It is translated as CASSFRLAGVADTQYF. The chain joins TRBV27 to TRBJ2-3; 12 bases in between match TRBD2. Unmatched junction bases come to 5, with V trimmed by 3 bases and J by 4 bases. The CDR3 has 16 amino acids, counting the end cysteine and phenylalanine. The read is trimmed to its CDR3 DNA, 48 bases read in frame from base 1. For CDR1 and CDR2, the germline V gene (reference sequence) lists MNHEY and SMNVEV.